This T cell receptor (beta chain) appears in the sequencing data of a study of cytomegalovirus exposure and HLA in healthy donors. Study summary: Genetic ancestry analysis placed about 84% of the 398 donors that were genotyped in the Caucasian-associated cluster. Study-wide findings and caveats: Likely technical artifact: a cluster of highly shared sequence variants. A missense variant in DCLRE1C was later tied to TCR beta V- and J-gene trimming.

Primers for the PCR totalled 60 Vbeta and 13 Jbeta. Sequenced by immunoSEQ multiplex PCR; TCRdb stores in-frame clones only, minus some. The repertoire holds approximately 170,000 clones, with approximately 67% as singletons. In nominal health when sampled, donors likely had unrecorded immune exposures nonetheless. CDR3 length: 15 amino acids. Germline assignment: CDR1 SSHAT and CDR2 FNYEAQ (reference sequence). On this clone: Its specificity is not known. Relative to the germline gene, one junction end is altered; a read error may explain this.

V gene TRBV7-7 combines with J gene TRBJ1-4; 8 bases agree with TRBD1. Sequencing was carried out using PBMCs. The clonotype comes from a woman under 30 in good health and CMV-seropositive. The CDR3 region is CASSPTGGSNEKLFF. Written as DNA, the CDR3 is TGTGCTAGCAGCCCTACAGGGGGGTCTAATGAAAAACTGTTTTTT.